Below are 16 T cell receptor beta chains sequenced from a single sample in a study of blood T cells in healthy people across ages. The use of a sample-barcoded 5' primer and a J-beta primer mix characterized a second PCR of roughly 7 to 11 cycles. TCRdb re-analysed the 5' RACE reads in MiXCR, keeping a single row per CDR3 protein. The sample includes 1,300,000 or so distinct CDR3 sequences, roughly 59% of them seen just once. The specimen sequenced was blood. Receptor source: a man aged 18-30 years in good health.

V is TRBV29-1 and J is TRBJ1-2; 12 nucleotides line up with TRBD1. J was trimmed by 5 bases and V by 1 base; bases with no gene match: 11. CDR1 and CDR2 from the germline V gene are SQVTM and ANQGSEA. CDR3 size: 17 residues. The CDR3 here is CSVEVWGQGAPSYGYTF. The DNA of the CDR3 is TGCAGCGTTGAAGTATGGGGACAGGGGGCGCCGAGTTATGGCTACACCTTC.

This clonotype appeared once. The chain carries TRBV7-9 and TRBJ1-5; the match to TRBD1 covers 7 bases. This CDR3 contains 17 residues. Looked up from germline, CDR1 is SEHNR and CDR2 is FQNEAQ (reference sequence). V dropped 6 bases and J dropped 6; count of bases not matched to a gene: 17. CDR3 residues: CASRRDRVFGVTQPQHF. CDR3 bases: TGTGCCAGCAGACGCGACAGGGTTTTTGGGGTAACTCAGCCCCAGCATTTT. The full variable domain, its missing parts supplied by reference TRBV7-9 and TRBJ1-5, is DTGVSQNPRHKITKRGQNVTFRCDPISEHNRLYWYRQTLGQGPEFLTYFQNEAQLEKSRLLSDRFSAERPKGSFSTLEIQRTEQGDSAMYLCASRRDRVFGVTQPQHFGDGTRLSIL.

The rearrangement uses TRBV7-9 and TRBJ1-2; 7 bases are shared with TRBD1. With 5 bases clipped from V and 3 bases from J, the junction kept 12 bases outside the gene matches. Germline V CDR1 and CDR2: SEHNR, FQNEAQ (reference sequence). This CDR3 is 16 amino acids long. The CDR3 spells CASSVQTGRRHYGYTF. The CDR3 DNA reads as TGTGCCAGCAGCGTGCAGACAGGGAGACGACACTATGGCTACACCTTC.

This chain uses TRBV5-4 with TRBJ2-4; possibly TRBD1 for D (5 bases). This CDR3 contains 15 residues. V was cut by 4 bases and J by 8 bases, with 19 bases left in between. Germline V gene data show CDR1 as SGHNT and CDR2 as YYREEE (reference sequence). DNA of the CDR3: TGTGCCAGCAGCGACAGACCCGATCTGGAAGACATTCAGTACTTC. As protein: CASSDRPDLEDIQYF.

The gene calls are TRBV20-1 and TRBJ2-1; D could derive from TRBD1 or TRBD2 (7 bases each). Trimming removed 3 bases at V and 6 bases at J, with 18 bases between. The CDR3 sequence is 15 residues long. Germline CDR1 DFQATT, CDR2 SNEGSKA (reference sequence). CDR3 in amino acids: CSARNNRGDSNEQFF. The CDR3 coding sequence is TGCAGTGCTAGGAATAATCGGGGGGACAGCAATGAGCAGTTCTTC.

The sample holds a few counts of this clonotype. The chain combines TRBV7-2 with TRBJ2-3, with a possible D match to TRBD1 (5 bases). CDR3 length equals 13 residues. The germline V gene has CDR1 SGHTA and CDR2 FQGNSA. Trimming left V 1 base short and J 5 bases short, with 7 bases between. The CDR3 bases are TGTGCCAGCAGCTTAGTCCAGGGAGATACGCAGTATTTT. This encodes CASSLVQGDTQYF. The full variable domain, completed using reference TRBV7-2 and TRBJ2-3, is GAGVSQSPSNKVTEKGKDVELRCDPISGHTALYWYRQSLGQGLEFLIYFQGNSAPDKSGLPSDRFSAERTGGSVSTLTIQRTQQEDSAVYLCASSLVQGDTQYFGPGTRLTVL.

The rearrangement uses TRBV5-5 and TRBJ1-1; maybe TRBD1 (6 bases). The V end lost 1 base, the J end lost 0 bases, and 19 bases lay between the germline ends. There are 18 residues in the CDR3. Germline V gene sequence: CDR1 SGHKS, CDR2 YYEKEE (reference sequence). CDR3 coding DNA: TGTGCCAGCAGCTTGCTAGGTCGGGGACACTTCATGAACACTGAAGCTTTCTTT. Its translation is CASSLLGRGHFMNTEAFF. The full variable domain, with the rest looked up from reference TRBV5-5 and TRBJ1-1, is DAGVTQSPTHLIKTRGQQVTLRCSPISGHKSVSWYQQVLGQGPQFIFQYYEKEERGRGNFPDRFSARQFPNYSSELNVNALLLGDSALYLCASSLLGRGHFMNTEAFFGQGTRLTVV.

This clonotype appeared a few times. The rearrangement uses TRBV29-1 and TRBJ2-1; the D is unclear. This CDR3 is 17 amino acids long. Per germline, CDR1 SQVTM and CDR2 ANQGSEA. V was cut by 0 bases and J by 2 bases, with 17 bases left in between. The CDR3 is CSVEEWVTTLPYNEQFF. CDR3 in DNA: TGCAGCGTTGAAGAGTGGGTAACGACCCTGCCCTACAATGAGCAGTTCTTC.

Details on this clonotype: A much larger clone differs by one base, so this may be a read error. CDR3 sequence reads: CASMGYEQYF. CDR3 nucleotide sequence: TGTGCCAGCATGGGCTACGAGCAGTACTTC. The J gene is TRBJ2-7, the V gene TRBV28; D remains unclear. V was cut by 7 bases and J by 3 bases, with 4 bases left in between. This CDR3 region has 10 residues. CDR1 and CDR2 from the germline V gene are MDHEN and SYDVKM.

The chain recombines TRBV6-5 with TRBJ2-7; D is possibly TRBD2 (7 bases). Per germline, CDR1 MNHEY and CDR2 SVGAGI. The CDR3 extends over 15 amino acids. V was clipped by 5 bases and J by 1 base, with 15 bases between them. DNA of the CDR3: TGTGCCAGCAGTGCAGAGGGGGGGTTTTCCTACGAGCAGTACTTC. This encodes CASSAEGGFSYEQYF.

V usage is TRBV7-9 and J usage is TRBJ2-7; tentative D call: TRBD2 (6 bases). Per germline, CDR1 SEHNR and CDR2 FQNEAQ (reference sequence). Deletions cut 6 bases from V and 6 bases from J, with 12 bases between. The CDR3 is 12 amino acids. In nucleotides, the CDR3 is TGTGCCAGCAGTTCCGGGGGAGGCGAGCAGTACTTC. Its protein is CASSSGGGEQYF.

This clonotype was observed a handful of times. The V and J genes are TRBV7-9 and TRBJ2-1; 13 bases map to TRBD2. Germline CDR1 is SEHNR and CDR2 is FQNEAQ (reference sequence). CDR3 length: 15 amino acids. With V trimmed by 4 bases and J by 7 bases, 4 bases remained unmatched. The CDR3 bases are TGTGCCAGCAGCTGGACTAGCGGGAGAAGGAATGAGCAGTTCTTC. Translating gives CASSWTSGRRNEQFF.

The rearrangement links TRBV2 to TRBJ2-2; TRBD2 aligns across 7 bases. V dropped 6 bases and J dropped 15; count of bases not matched to a gene: 10. CDR1 and CDR2 (germline): SNHLY, FYNNEI. The CDR3 has 12 residues. The CDR3 protein is CASRVGPTSVFF. CDR3 sequence (DNA): TGTGCCAGCAGAGTTGGACCAACTAGCGTGTTTTTT.

The CDR3 DNA follows: TGTGCCAGCAGTCCAAGGGGAGGGAATCTCTACGAGCAGTACTTC. Translating gives CASSPRGGNLYEQYF. The rearrangement uses TRBV2 and TRBJ2-5; 7 bases are a match to TRBD2. The J call may be mistaken, given a closer DNA end match to TRBJ2-7. The CDR3 sequence is 15 residues long. Germline CDR1 is SNHLY and CDR2 is FYNNEI.

This chain links TRBV12-3 or TRBV12-4 with TRBJ1-1; D possibly corresponds to TRBD1 (5 bases). This CDR3 comprises 12 residues. V gave up 1 base and J gave up 10 bases, with 10 bases separating them. The chain's CDR3 is CASSLGQGRAFF. The CDR3 DNA reads as TGTGCCAGCAGTTTAGGGCAGGGTCGAGCTTTCTTT.

This clonotype was detected a few times. The J gene is TRBJ2-1, the V gene TRBV7-2; 9 bases fit TRBD1. The CDR3 sequence is 16 residues long. Germline V gene data show CDR1 as SGHTA and CDR2 as FQGNSA. V shed 3 bases, J shed 3 bases, and the junction held 6 bases outside the gene matches. The DNA of the CDR3 is TGTGCCAGCAGCTTGGAACAGGGGGCAGGCTACAATGAGCAGTTCTTC. This codes for CASSLEQGAGYNEQFF.